This TCR beta chain was sequenced during a study of blood T cell repertoires in COVID-19. Study context: The United States, Italy and Spain supplied acute and convalescent COVID-19 samples. Sample material is recorded as cDNA or gDNA derived from T cells, B-cell-depleted T cells, or PBMCs.

TCRdb keeps only in-frame clones here, not all; method: immunoSEQ multiplex PCR. The sample holds over 200,000 clones, over 85% seen once. Recruits, aged roughly 18 to 100 years, lived in about two dozen US areas. With V trimmed by 4 bases and J by 1 base, 8 bases remained unmatched. Per the germline V gene, CDR1 is SGHNT and CDR2 is YYREEE (reference sequence). The CDR3 runs 16 residues. This clonotype was sampled from a woman aged 25 to 39 with acute COVID-19. V usage is TRBV5-4 and J usage is TRBJ2-5, with TRBD2 identical over 9 bases. Input material: PBMCs or T cells enriched from blood (not recorded which). Here the CDR3 reads CASSPMGGGVQETQYF. The DNA of the CDR3 is TGTGCCAGCAGCCCCATGGGCGGGGGGGTCCAAGAGACCCAGTACTTC. The full variable domain, completed using reference TRBV5-4 and TRBJ2-5, is ETGVTQSPTHLIKTRGQQVTLRCSSQSGHNTVSWYQQALGQGPQFIFQYYREEENGRGNFPPRFSGLQFPNYSSELNVNALELDDSALYLCASSPMGGGVQETQYFGPGTRLLVL.